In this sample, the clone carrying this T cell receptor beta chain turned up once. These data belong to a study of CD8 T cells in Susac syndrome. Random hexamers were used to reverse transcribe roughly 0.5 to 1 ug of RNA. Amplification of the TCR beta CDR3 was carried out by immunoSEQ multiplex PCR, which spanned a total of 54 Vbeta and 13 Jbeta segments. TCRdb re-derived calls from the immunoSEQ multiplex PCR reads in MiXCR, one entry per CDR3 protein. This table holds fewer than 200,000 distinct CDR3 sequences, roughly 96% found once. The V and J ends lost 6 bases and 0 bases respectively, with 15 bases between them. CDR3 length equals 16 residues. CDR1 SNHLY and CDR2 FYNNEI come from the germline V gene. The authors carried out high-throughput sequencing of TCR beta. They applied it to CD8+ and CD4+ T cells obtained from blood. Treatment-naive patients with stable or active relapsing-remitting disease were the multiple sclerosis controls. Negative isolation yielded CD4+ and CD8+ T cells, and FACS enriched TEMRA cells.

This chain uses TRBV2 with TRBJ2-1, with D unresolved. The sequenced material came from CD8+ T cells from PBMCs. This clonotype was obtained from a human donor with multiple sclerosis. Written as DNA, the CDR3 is TGTGCCAGCAGCGGCACCGACCAACCCTCCTACAATGAGCAGTTCTTC. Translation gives CASSGTDQPSYNEQFF.